Below, 10 T cell receptor beta chains from the same sample are listed, as sequenced in a study of blood T cell repertoires in COVID-19. Data came from immunoSEQ multiplex PCR; TCRdb stores just in-frame clones and leaves some out. The sample has approximately 57,000 clones, approximately 90% seen once. Specimen: peripheral blood. Receptor source: a man in his fifties or sixties with acute or convalescent COVID-19.

The table lists this clone with a count of one. This chain joins TRBV9 and TRBJ1-1, with 8 bases fitting TRBD1. The CDR3 is 14 residues long. From germline, CDR1 is SGDLS and CDR2 YYNGEE. The V and J ends lost 5 bases and 1 base, in that order; junction bases with no gene match: 4. The CDR3 coding sequence is TGTGCCAGCAGTCGGGGACAGGAGAACACTGAAGCTTTCTTT. Residues: CASSRGQENTEAFF.

The chain joins TRBV9 to TRBJ2-7; D is possibly TRBD2 (5 bases). Trimming removed 6 bases from V and 4 bases from J, with 8 bases in between. The CDR3 totals 11 residues. CDR1 and CDR2 from the germline V gene are SGDLS and YYNGEE. In DNA, the CDR3 is TGTGCCAGCATCCGACTATACGAGCAGTACTTC. Encoded protein: CASIRLYEQYF.

V gene TRBV29-1 combines with J gene TRBJ2-1; D gene uncertain. Trimming left V 5 bases short and J 8 bases short, with 19 bases between. The CDR3 is 14 amino acids. Germline V gene data show CDR1 as SQVTM and CDR2 as ANQGSEA. CDR3 nucleotide sequence: TGCAGCGTTCCCCGAGGAGACCTTGGCGATGAGCAGTTCTTC. It yields the protein CSVPRGDLGDEQFF.

This chain uses TRBV27 with TRBJ1-5; 10 nucleotides line up with TRBD1. CDR3 length: 17 residues. With V trimmed by 3 bases and J by 0 bases, 5 bases remained unmatched. Germline V lookup: CDR1 MNHEY, CDR2 SMNVEV (reference sequence). The CDR3 DNA is TGTGCCAGCAGTTTGGGACAGGGGCTTTATAGCAATCAGCCCCAGCATTTT. It specifies CASSLGQGLYSNQPQHF.

The J gene is TRBJ2-5, the V gene TRBV10-2; 7 bases match TRBD2. The V gene's germline CDR1 is WSHSY and CDR2 SAAADI. J lost 2 bases, V lost 8 bases, and 14 bases had no gene match. The length of the CDR3 is 16 residues. The CDR3 loop reads CASSSGGGRGQETQYF. DNA for the CDR3: TGCGCCAGCTCCTCTGGGGGGGGAAGAGGGCAAGAGACCCAGTACTTC.

The gene calls are TRBV24-1 and TRBJ2-3; 7 bases fit TRBD1. Per the germline V gene, CDR1 is KGHDR and CDR2 is SFDVKD. V lost 2 bases and J lost 2; bases outside the gene matches: 6. The CDR3 consists of 16 residues. The CDR3 reads CATSDYGQAFTDTQYF. Here the CDR3 DNA reads TGTGCCACCAGTGATTATGGACAGGCCTTCACAGATACGCAGTATTTT.

CDR3 bases: TGTGCCAGCAGCTTATCCCGGGAGTCAGGGTATGAAGCTTTCTTT. Protein: CASSLSRESGYEAFF. The chain combines TRBV11-2 with TRBJ1-1, with TRBD1 as a possible D gene (5 bases). This CDR3 is 15 amino acids long. Trimming removed 2 bases at V and 7 bases at J, with 17 bases between. The germline CDR1 and CDR2 sequences are SGHAT and FQNNGV.

This clone turned up a few times. Written as DNA, the CDR3 is TGTGCCAGCAGTGTCGGGAGGGGTGGACAGCCCCAGCATTTT. This encodes CASSVGRGGQPQHF. This chain uses TRBV2 with TRBJ1-5, with a weak D call TRBD1 (5 bases). Germline values: CDR1 SNHLY, CDR2 FYNNEI. The CDR3 covers 14 residues. With 4 bases removed from V and 7 bases from J, the gap between germline ends came to 14 bases.

This clone was found once. The CDR3 DNA sequence: TGCGCCAGCAGCCAAGAGGGAAGGGGTTCACCCCTCCACTTT. It is translated as CASSQEGRGSPLHF. The chain has TRBV4-1 and TRBJ1-6, with D possibly being TRBD1 (5 bases). This CDR3 comprises 14 residues. The germline V gene has CDR1 MGHRA and CDR2 YSYEKL. V lost 0 bases, J lost 9 bases, and 9 bases lay in between.

This clone was picked up a small number of times. This chain joins TRBV28 and TRBJ1-5; tentatively, D is TRBD1 (5 bases). This CDR3 is 13 amino acids long. The germline gives CDR1 MDHEN, CDR2 SYDVKM. The V end was cut by 6 bases, the J end by 0 bases, with 6 bases between. CDR3 sequence reads: CASRTDSNQPQHF. The CDR3 DNA sequence: TGTGCCAGCAGGACAGATAGCAATCAGCCCCAGCATTTT.